Sequencing of this T cell receptor beta chain was carried out in a study of cytomegalovirus exposure and HLA in healthy donors. With 0 bases removed from V and 7 bases from J, the gap between germline ends came to 10 bases. The CDR3 runs 15 residues. Germline loops: CDR1 LGHNA, CDR2 YSLEER. This clone has more than one count but fewer than ten. Primers: 60 Vbeta forward and 13 Jbeta reverse. This table comes from immunoSEQ multiplex PCR, and its TCRdb copy is limited to in-frame clones, with some not included. The profile shows 100,000 to 150,000 clones, approximately 80% of them singletons. The chain carries TRBV4-3 and TRBJ1-6; D unresolved. The TCR was taken from a man between 18 and 29 years old in good health and CMV-seronegative. The sequenced sample was PBMCs. The DNA for the CDR3 is TGCGCCAGCAGCCAAGATTGGGCTTCCAATTCACCCCTCCACTTT. Its protein product is CASSQDWASNSPLHF.